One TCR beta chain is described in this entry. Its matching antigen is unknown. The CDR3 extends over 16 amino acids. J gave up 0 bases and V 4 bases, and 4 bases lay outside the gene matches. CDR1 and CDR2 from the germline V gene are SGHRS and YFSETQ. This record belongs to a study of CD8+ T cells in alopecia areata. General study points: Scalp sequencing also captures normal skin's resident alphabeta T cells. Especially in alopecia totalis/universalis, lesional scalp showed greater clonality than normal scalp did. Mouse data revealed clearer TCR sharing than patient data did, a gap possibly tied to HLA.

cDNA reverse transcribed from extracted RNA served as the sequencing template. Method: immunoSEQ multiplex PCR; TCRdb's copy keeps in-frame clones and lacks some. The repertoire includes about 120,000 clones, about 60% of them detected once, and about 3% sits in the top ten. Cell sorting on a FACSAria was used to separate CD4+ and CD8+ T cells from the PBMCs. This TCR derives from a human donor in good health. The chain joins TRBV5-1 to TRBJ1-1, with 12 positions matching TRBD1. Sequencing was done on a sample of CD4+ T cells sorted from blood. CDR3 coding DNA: TGCGCCAGCAGCCTCGGGACAGGGGGCTTGAACACTGAAGCTTTCTTT. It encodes CASSLGTGGLNTEAFF.